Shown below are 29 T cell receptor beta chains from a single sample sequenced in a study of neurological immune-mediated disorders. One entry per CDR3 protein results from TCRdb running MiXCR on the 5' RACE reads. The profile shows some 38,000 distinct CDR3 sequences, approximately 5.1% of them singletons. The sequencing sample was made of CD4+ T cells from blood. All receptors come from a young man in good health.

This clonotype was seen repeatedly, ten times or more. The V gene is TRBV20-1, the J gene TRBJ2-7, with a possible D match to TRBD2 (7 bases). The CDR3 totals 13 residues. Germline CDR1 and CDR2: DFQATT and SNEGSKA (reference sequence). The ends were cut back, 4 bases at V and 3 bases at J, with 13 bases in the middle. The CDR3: CSAIGGEDYEQYF. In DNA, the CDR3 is TGCAGTGCTATAGGGGGGGAAGACTACGAGCAGTACTTC.

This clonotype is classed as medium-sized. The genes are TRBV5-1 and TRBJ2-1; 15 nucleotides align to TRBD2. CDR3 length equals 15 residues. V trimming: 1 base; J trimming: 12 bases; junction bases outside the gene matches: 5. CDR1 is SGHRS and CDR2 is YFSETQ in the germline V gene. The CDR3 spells CASSLTGLAGGRQFF. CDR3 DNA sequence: TGCGCCAGCAGCTTGACGGGACTAGCGGGAGGCCGGCAGTTCTTC. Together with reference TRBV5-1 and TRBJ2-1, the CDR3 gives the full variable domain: KAGVTQTPRYLIKTRGQQVTLSCSPISGHRSVSWYQQTPGQGLQFLFEYFSETQRNKGNFPGRFSGRQFSNSRSEMNVSTLELGDSALYLCASSLTGLAGGRQFFGPGTRLTVL.

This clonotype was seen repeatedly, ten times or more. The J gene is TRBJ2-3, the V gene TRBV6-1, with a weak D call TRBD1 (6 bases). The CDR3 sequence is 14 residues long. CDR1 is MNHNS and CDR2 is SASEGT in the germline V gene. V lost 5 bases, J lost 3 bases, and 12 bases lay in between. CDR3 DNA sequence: TGTGCCAGCAGTACAAGCAGGGGAACAGATACGCAGTATTTT. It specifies CASSTSRGTDTQYF.

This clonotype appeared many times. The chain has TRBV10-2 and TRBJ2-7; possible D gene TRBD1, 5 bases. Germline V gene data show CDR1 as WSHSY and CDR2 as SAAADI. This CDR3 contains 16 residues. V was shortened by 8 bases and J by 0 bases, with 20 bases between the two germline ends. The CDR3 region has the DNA TGCGCCAGCCTTAAACCGGTCGCAGGGCGCTCCTACGAGCAGTACTTC. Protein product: CASLKPVAGRSYEQYF.

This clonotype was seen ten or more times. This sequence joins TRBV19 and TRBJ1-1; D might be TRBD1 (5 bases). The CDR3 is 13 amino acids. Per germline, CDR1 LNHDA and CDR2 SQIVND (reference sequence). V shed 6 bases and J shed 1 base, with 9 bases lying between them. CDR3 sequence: CASSRAGNTEAFF. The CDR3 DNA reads TGTGCCAGTAGCAGGGCCGGGAACACTGAAGCTTTCTTT.

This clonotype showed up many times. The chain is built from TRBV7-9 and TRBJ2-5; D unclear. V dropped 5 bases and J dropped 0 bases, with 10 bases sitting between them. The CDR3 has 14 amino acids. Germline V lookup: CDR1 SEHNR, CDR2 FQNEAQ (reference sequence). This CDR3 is CASSPRPYQETQYF. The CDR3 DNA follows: TGTGCCAGCAGCCCCCGACCATACCAAGAGACCCAGTACTTC.

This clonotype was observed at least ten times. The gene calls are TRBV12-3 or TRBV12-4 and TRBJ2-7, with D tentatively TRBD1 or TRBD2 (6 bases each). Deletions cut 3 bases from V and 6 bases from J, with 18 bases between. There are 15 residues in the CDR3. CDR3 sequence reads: CASSFLGGVYREQYF. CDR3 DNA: TGTGCCAGCAGTTTCTTGGGGGGCGTTTATCGCGAGCAGTACTTC.

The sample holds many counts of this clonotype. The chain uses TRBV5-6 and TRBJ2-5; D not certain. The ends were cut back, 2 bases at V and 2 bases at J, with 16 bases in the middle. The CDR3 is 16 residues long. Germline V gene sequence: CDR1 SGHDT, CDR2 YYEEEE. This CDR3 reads CASSFSMWAGQETQYF. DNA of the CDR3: TGTGCCAGCAGCTTCTCTATGTGGGCAGGTCAAGAGACCCAGTACTTC.

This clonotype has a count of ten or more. The CDR3: CASSFSTGNYGYTF. CDR3 nucleotides: TGCGCCAGCAGCTTTTCGACAGGGAATTATGGCTACACCTTC. The V and J genes are TRBV5-1 and TRBJ1-2; TRBD1 matches 7 bases. CDR1 SGHRS and CDR2 YFSETQ come from the germline V gene. This CDR3 contains 14 residues. Trimming removed 2 bases from V and 5 bases from J; junction bases left unmatched: 6.

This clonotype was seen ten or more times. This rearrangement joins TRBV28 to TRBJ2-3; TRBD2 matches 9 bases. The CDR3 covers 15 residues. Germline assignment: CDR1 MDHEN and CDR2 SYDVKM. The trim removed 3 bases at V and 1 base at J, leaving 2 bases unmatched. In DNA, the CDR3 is TGTGCCAGCAGTTTTAGCGGGGGCGGCACAGATACGCAGTATTTT. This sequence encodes CASSFSGGGTDTQYF.

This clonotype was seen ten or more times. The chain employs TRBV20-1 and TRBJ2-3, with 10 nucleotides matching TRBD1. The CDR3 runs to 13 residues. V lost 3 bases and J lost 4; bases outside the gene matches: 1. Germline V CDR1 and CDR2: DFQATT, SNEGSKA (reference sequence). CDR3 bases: TGCAGTGCTAGGGGGACAGGGGCAGATACGCAGTATTTT. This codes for CSARGTGADTQYF.

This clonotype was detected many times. The CDR3: CSARRDYTEAFF. For the CDR3, the DNA is TGCAGTGCTAGACGCGATTACACTGAAGCTTTCTTT. V gene TRBV20-1 combines with J gene TRBJ1-1; D is unresolved. Per the germline V gene, CDR1 is DFQATT and CDR2 is SNEGSKA (reference sequence). The CDR3 is 12 residues long. The V end lost 2 bases, the J end lost 3 bases, and 7 bases lay between the germline ends.

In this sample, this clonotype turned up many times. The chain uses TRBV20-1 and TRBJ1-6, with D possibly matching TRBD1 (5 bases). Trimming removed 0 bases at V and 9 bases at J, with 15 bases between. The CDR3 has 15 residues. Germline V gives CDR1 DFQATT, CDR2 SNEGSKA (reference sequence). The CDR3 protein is CSARDSGRLGSPLHF. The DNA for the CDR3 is TGCAGTGCTAGAGATTCAGGGAGGTTGGGTTCACCCCTCCACTTT.

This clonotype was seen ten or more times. The DNA for the CDR3 is TGTGCCAGCAGCCAAGCGGGCAGGCGAGTGGGCAACTATGGCTACACCTTC. Its translation: CASSQAGRRVGNYGYTF. This chain connects TRBV9 to TRBJ1-2; D is uncertain. Per the germline V gene, CDR1 is SGDLS and CDR2 is YYNGEE. V lost 4 bases to trimming and J lost 2 bases, with 21 bases between them. The CDR3 spans 17 residues.

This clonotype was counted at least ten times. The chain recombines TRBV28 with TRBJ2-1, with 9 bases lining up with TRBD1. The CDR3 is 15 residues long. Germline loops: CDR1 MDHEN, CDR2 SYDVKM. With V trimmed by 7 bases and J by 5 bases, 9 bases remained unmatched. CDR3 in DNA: TGTGCCAGCACCGCCTTGACAGGGGGGAACAATGAGCAGTTCTTC. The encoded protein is CASTALTGGNNEQFF.

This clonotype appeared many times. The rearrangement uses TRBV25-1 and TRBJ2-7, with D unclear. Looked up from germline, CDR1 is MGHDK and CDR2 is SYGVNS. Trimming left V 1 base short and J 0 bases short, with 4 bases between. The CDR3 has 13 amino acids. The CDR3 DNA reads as TGTGCCAGCAGTGAATTAAGCTCCTACGAGCAGTACTTC. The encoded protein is CASSELSSYEQYF.

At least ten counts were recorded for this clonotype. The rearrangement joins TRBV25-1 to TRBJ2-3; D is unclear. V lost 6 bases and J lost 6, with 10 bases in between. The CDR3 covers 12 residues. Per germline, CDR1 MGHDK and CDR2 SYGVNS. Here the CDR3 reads CASSWLGDTQYF. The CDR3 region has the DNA TGTGCCAGCAGCTGGCTGGGGGATACGCAGTATTTT.

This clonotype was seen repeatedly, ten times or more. CDR3 protein: CASNGQAETQYF. The CDR3, as DNA: TGTGCCAGCAACGGACAGGCGGAGACCCAGTACTTC. The gene calls are TRBV11-1 and TRBJ2-5; 7 bases match TRBD1. The germline V gene encodes CDR1 SGHAT and CDR2 FQDESV (reference sequence). J lost 5 bases, V lost 7 bases, and 4 bases had no gene match. This CDR3 has 12 amino acids.

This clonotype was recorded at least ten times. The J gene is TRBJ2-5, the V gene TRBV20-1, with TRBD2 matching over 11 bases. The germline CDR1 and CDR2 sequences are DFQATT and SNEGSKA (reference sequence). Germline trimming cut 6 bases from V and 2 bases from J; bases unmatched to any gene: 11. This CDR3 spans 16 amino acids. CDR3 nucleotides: TGCAGTGCGTTTAGCGGGGGGGCCGAGGGTCAAGAGACCCAGTACTTC. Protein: CSAFSGGAEGQETQYF.

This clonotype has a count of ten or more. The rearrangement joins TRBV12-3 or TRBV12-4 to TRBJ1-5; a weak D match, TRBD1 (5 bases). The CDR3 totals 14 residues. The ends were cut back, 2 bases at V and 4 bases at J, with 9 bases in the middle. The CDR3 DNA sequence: TGTGCCAGCAGTTTATTGGGGGGGAATCAGCCCCAGCATTTT. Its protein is CASSLLGGNQPQHF.

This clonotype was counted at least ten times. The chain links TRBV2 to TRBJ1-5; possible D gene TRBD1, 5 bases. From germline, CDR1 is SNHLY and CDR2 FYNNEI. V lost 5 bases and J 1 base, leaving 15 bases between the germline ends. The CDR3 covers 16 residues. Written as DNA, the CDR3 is TGTGCCAGCAGTTATGTAGGGGCAGGAAGCAATCAGCCCCAGCATTTT. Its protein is CASSYVGAGSNQPQHF.

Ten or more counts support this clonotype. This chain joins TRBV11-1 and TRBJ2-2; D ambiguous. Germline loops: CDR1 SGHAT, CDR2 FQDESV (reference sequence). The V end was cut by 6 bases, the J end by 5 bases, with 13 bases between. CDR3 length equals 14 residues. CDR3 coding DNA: TGTGCCAGCAGGAATAACTTGGGGACCGGGGAGCTGTTTTTT. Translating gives CASRNNLGTGELFF.

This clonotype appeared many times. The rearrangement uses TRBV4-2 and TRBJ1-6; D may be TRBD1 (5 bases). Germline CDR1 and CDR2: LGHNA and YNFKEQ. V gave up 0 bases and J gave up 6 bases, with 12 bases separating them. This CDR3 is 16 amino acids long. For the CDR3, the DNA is TGTGCCAGCAGCCAAGACTCTCCCGGGGCTAATTCACCCCTCCACTTT. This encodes CASSQDSPGANSPLHF.

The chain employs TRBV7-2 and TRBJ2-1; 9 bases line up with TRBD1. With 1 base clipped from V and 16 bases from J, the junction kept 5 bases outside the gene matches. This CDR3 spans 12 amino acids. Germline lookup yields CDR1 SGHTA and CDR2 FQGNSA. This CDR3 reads CASSLDRGRFFF. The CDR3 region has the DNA TGTGCCAGCAGCTTAGACAGGGGGCGCTTCTTCTTC.

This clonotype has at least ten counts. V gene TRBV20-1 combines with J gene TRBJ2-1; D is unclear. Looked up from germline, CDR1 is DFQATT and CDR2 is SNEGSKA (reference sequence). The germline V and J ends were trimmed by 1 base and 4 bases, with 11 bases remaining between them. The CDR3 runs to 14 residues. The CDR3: CSARGQRAYNEQFF. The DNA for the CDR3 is TGCAGTGCTAGAGGCCAGCGTGCATACAATGAGCAGTTCTTC.

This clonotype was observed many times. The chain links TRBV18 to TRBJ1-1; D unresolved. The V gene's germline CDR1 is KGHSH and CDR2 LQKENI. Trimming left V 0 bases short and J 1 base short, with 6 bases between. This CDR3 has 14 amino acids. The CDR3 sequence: CASSPPSTNTEAFF. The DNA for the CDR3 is TGTGCCAGCTCACCACCCTCTACGAACACTGAAGCTTTCTTT.

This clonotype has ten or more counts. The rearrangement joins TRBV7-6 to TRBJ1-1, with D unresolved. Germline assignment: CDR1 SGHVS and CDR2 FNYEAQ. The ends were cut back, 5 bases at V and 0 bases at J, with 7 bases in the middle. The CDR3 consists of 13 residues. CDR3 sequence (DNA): TGTGCCAGCAGCGCAGACCTGAACACTGAAGCTTTCTTT. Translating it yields CASSADLNTEAFF.

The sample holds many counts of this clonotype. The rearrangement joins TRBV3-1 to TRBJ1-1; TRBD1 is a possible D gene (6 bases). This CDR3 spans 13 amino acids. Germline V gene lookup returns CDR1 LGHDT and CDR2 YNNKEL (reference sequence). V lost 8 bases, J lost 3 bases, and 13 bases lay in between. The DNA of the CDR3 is TGTGCCAGCGACAAGAGGGGGGACACTGAAGCTTTCTTT. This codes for CASDKRGDTEAFF.

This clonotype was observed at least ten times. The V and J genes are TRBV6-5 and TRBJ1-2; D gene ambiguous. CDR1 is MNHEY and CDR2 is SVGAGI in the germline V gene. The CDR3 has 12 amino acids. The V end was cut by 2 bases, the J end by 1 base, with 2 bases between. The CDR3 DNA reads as TGTGCCAGCAGTTACCGTAACTATGGCTACACCTTC. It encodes CASSYRNYGYTF.